Below are 8 T cell receptor beta chains sequenced from a single sample in a study of radiotherapy plus CTLA-4 blockade in lung cancer. Method: immunoSEQ multiplex PCR; TCRdb's copy keeps in-frame clones and lacks some. The sample has around 44,000 clones; roughly three quarters are singletons. This sample comprised peripheral blood, obtained from a patient treated with radiotherapy plus ipilimumab. Receptor source: a human donor with non-small cell lung cancer whose response to radiotherapy plus ipilimumab could not be evaluated.

This clone was seen a few times. J is TRBJ1-4 and V is TRBV4-2, with D maybe TRBD1 (6 bases). The CDR3 extends over 16 amino acids. The germline V gene has CDR1 LGHNA and CDR2 YNFKEQ. Between the trimmed V and J ends, which lost 0 bases and 4 bases, there was a span of 12 bases. The CDR3 reads CASSQEGRGGNEKLFF. The DNA of the CDR3 is TGTGCCAGCAGCCAAGAGGGACGAGGGGGTAATGAAAAACTGTTTTTT.

The V and J genes are TRBV7-9 and TRBJ1-1; tentative D call: TRBD1 (6 bases). The CDR3 runs 14 residues. Germline V gives CDR1 SEHNR, CDR2 FQNEAQ (reference sequence). With 4 bases removed from V and 3 bases from J, the gap between germline ends came to 12 bases. Written as DNA, the CDR3 is TGTGCCAGCAGCTCACAGGGCAGCGACACTGAAGCTTTCTTT. It translates to CASSSQGSDTEAFF.

Notes on this clone: The identical CDR3 is also encoded by other nucleotide sequences in the sample. DNA of the CDR3: TGTGCCAGCAGCTTAGGTGCCAGCTACGAGCAGTACTTC. Amino acid sequence: CASSLGASYEQYF. The chain has TRBV7-2 and TRBJ2-7, with unresolved D. Trimming pared 1 base from V and 3 bases from J, leaving 7 bases between. The germline CDR1 and CDR2 sequences are SGHTA and FQGNSA. CDR3 size: 13 residues. The full variable domain, rest sourced from reference TRBV7-2 and TRBJ2-7, is GAGVSQSPSNKVTEKGKDVELRCDPISGHTALYWYRQSLGQGLEFLIYFQGNSAPDKSGLPSDRFSAERTGGSVSTLTIQRTQQEDSAVYLCASSLGASYEQYFGPGTRLTVT.

The chain couples TRBV5-6 to TRBJ1-1; D is undetermined. The CDR3 has 14 amino acids. V lost 2 bases and J lost 2, with 10 bases in between. Germline V gene sequence: CDR1 SGHDT, CDR2 YYEEEE. The DNA for the CDR3 is TGTGCCAGCAGCTTTACGACGGGAAACACTGAAGCTTTCTTT. Protein product: CASSFTTGNTEAFF.

The genes are TRBV27 and TRBJ2-1; tentatively, D is TRBD2 (6 bases). Germline V gene sequence: CDR1 MNHEY, CDR2 SMNVEV (reference sequence). With 5 bases removed from V and 1 base from J, the gap between germline ends came to 9 bases. The CDR3 covers 14 residues. This CDR3 is CASSLAQSYNEQFF. The CDR3 DNA reads TGTGCCAGCAGTCTAGCGCAGTCCTACAATGAGCAGTTCTTC.

The chain employs TRBV27 and TRBJ2-1; D is possibly TRBD2 (5 bases). The CDR3 runs to 12 residues. Germline-derived CDR1 and CDR2 are MNHEY and SMNVEV (reference sequence). With 7 bases removed from V and 8 bases from J, the gap between germline ends came to 12 bases. CDR3 DNA: TGTGCCAGCAAGACTACTGTCTATGAGCAGTTCTTC. Translating gives CASKTTVYEQFF.

V and J are TRBV6-5 and TRBJ1-2, with D maybe TRBD1 (6 bases). In germline, CDR1 is MNHEY, CDR2 SVGAGI. With 0 bases removed from V and 8 bases from J, the gap between germline ends came to 13 bases. The CDR3 has 14 residues. In DNA form, the CDR3 reads TGTGCCAGCAGTTACTCTCGGACGGGGGGCGGCTACACCTTC. Amino acids: CASSYSRTGGGYTF.

The chain is built from TRBV18 and TRBJ1-2, with a tentative D call TRBD1 (5 bases). Germline V gives CDR1 KGHSH, CDR2 LQKENI. V was trimmed by 4 bases and J by 2 bases, leaving 14 bases between them. This CDR3 is 15 amino acids long. The CDR3 region is CASSQSQGPNYGYTF. The CDR3 coding sequence is TGTGCCAGCTCACAATCCCAGGGTCCGAACTATGGCTACACCTTC.